This T cell receptor (beta chain) came from a study of early T cells in non-severe SARS-CoV-2 infection. V was clipped by 6 bases and J by 5 bases, with 16 bases between them. Germline CDR1 is SNHLY and CDR2 is FYNNEI. The CDR3 contains 14 residues. This clonotype was seen at least ten times. The TCR library protocol attached unique molecular identifiers to the individual cDNA molecules. TCRdb itself ran the 5' RACE reads through MiXCR, one entry per CDR3 protein. Of more than 65,000 distinct CDR3 sequences listed, 12% are singletons. The sequenced sample was whole blood. The V call is TRBV2, the J call TRBJ2-5; D perhaps matches TRBD1 (6 bases). This receptor was obtained from an adult who was a healthcare worker with PCR-confirmed SARS-CoV-2 infection or an uninfected control (not recorded which). The CDR3 here is CASSLDRSSETQYF. CDR3 nucleotide sequence: TGTGCCAGCAGCCTTGACAGGAGCTCGGAGACCCAGTACTTC. Looking up the rest from reference TRBV2 and TRBJ2-5 gives the full variable domain: EPEVTQTPSHQVTQMGQEVILRCVPISNHLYFYWYRQILGQKVEFLVSFYNNEISEKSEIFDDQFSVERPDGSNFTLKIRSTKLEDSAMYFCASSLDRSSETQYFGPGTRLLVL.